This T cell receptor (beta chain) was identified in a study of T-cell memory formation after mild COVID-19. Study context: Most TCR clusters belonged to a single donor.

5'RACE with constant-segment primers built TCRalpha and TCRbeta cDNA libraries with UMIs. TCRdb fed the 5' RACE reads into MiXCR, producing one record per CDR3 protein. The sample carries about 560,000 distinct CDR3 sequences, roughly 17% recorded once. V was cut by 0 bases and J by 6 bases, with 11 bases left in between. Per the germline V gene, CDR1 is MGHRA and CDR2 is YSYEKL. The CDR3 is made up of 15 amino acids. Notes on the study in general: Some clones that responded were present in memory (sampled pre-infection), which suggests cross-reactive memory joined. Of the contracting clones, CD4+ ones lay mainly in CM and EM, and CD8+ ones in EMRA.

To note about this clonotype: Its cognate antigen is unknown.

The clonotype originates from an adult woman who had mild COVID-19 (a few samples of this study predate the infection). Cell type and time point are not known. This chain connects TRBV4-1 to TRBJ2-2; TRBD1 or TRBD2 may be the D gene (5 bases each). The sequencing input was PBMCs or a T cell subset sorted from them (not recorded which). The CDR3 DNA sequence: TGCGCCAGCAGCCAAGATCGTCAGGGAGCCGGGGAGCTGTTTTTT. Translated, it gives CASSQDRQGAGELFF.